This record covers a single T cell receptor beta chain. This record comes from a study of blood T cell repertoires in COVID-19. About the study: The United States, Italy and Spain were the sources of the acute and convalescent COVID-19 samples. From T cells, B-cell-depleted T cells, or PBMCs came the material, which was cDNA or gDNA.

Per the original methods: Estimation of nucleated cell counts was performed using reference gene primer amplification. Data came from immunoSEQ multiplex PCR; TCRdb stores just in-frame clones and leaves some out. D and trimming come from the DNA, and the V and J calls and clone size come from that table. Of over 300,000 clones listed, approximately 85% are singletons. The sequence was collected from a human donor in a cohort sampled during active COVID-19. The sequenced sample was peripheral blood.

CDR3 region: CASSIKGGGASEKLFF. CDR3 nucleotide sequence: TGTGCCAGTAGTATAAAAGGTGGGGGCGCTAGTGAAAAACTGTTTTTT. The chain recombines TRBV19 with TRBJ1-4, with a possible D match to TRBD1 (6 bases). The germline V and J ends were trimmed by 2 bases and 7 bases, with 17 bases remaining between them. The CDR3 is made up of 16 amino acids. CDR1 and CDR2 from the germline V gene are LNHDA and SQIVND (reference sequence).